The TCR beta chain described here comes from a study of Graves' ophthalmopathy and Graves' hyperthyroidism. Whole-study results and caveats: Most thyroid clonotypes expanded beyond 0.001 frequency were also found in blood.

In germline, CDR1 is MNHEY, CDR2 SVGEGT. V shed 0 bases and J 4 bases; nucleotides not matched to a gene: 0. The CDR3 contains 14 residues. Details on this clonotype: What it binds is not known.

Amplification from RNA transcripts yielded the TCR beta CDR3 regions. An initial RT-PCR round employing HTBI primers preceded a second-round multiplex PCR. TCRdb re-derived calls from the multiplex PCR reads in MiXCR, one entry per CDR3 protein. The table has roughly 50,000 distinct CDR3 sequences, about 50% seen once; the top ten hold less than 25%. Material for sequencing was peripheral blood. The clonotype comes from an adult man with Graves' ophthalmopathy. The chain employs TRBV6-2 or TRBV6-3 and TRBJ2-7; 10 nucleotides align to TRBD2. The CDR3 sequence is CASSYSTSGYEQYF. CDR3 nucleotides: TGTGCCAGCAGTTACTCGACTAGCGGGTACGAGCAGTACTTC.